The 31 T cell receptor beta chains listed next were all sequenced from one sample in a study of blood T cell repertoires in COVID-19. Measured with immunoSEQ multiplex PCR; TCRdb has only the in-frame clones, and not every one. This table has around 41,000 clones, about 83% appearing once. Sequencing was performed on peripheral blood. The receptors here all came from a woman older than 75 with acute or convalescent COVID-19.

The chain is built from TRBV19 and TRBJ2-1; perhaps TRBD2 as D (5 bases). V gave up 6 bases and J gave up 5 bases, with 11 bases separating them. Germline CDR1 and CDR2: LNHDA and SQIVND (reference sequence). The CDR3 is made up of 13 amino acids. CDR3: CASSLTRHNEQFF. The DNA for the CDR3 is TGTGCCAGTAGCCTTACTAGGCACAATGAGCAGTTCTTC.

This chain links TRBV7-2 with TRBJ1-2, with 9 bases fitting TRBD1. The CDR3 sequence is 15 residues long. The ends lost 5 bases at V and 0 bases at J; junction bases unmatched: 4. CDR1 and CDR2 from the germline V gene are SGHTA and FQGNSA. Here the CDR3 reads CASSPQGATNYGYTF. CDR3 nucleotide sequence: TGTGCCAGCAGCCCACAGGGGGCTACTAACTATGGCTACACCTTC.

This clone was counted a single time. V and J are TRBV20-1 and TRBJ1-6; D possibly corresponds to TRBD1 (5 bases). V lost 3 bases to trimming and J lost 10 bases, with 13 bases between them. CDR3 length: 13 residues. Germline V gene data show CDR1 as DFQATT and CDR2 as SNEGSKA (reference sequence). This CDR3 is CSASGQGGSPLHF. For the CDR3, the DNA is TGCAGTGCTAGTGGGCAGGGTGGCTCACCCCTCCACTTT.

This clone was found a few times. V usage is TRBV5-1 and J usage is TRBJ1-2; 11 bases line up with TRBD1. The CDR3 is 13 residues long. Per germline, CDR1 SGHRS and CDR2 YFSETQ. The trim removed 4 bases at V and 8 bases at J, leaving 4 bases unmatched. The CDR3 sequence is CASSLGQGAGYTF. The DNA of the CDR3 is TGCGCCAGCAGCCTAGGACAGGGGGCGGGCTACACCTTC.

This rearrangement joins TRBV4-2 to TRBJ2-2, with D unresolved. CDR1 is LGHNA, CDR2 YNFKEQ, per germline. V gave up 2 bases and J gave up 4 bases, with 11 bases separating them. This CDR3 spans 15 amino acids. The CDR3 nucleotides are TGTGCCAGCAGCCAATCCGACACCTTCACCGGGGAGCTGTTTTTT. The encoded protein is CASSQSDTFTGELFF.

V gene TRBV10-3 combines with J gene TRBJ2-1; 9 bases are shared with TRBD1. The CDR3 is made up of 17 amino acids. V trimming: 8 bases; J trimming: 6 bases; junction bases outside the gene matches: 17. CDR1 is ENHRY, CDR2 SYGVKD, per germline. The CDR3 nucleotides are TGTGCCATCGGGTCCCAAGGTGGGGGACAGGGTCGCAATGAGCAGTTCTTC. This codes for CAIGSQGGGQGRNEQFF.

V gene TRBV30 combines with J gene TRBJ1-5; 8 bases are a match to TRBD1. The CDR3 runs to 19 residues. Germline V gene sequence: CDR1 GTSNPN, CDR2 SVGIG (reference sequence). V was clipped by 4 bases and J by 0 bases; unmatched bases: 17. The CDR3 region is CAWIPPPGGYDNSNQPQHF. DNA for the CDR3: TGTGCCTGGATCCCTCCCCCAGGGGGCTACGATAATAGCAATCAGCCCCAGCATTTT.

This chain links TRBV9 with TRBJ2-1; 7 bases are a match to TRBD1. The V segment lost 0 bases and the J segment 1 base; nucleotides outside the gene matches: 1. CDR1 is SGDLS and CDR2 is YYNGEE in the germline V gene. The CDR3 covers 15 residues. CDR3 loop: CASSVEQGSYNEQFF. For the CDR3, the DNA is TGTGCCAGCAGCGTAGAACAGGGGTCCTACAATGAGCAGTTCTTC.

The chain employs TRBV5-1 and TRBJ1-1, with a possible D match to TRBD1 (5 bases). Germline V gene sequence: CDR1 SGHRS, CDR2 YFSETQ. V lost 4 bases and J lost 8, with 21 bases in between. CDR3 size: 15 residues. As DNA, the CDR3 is TGCGCCAGCAGCCCCCTAGGCGGGGGAACAGAAGAAGCTTTCTTT. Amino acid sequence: CASSPLGGGTEEAFF.

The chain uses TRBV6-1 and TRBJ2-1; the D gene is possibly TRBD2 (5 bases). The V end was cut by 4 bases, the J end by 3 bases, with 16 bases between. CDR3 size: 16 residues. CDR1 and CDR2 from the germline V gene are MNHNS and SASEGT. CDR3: CASSVSTREFYNEQFF. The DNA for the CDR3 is TGTGCCAGCAGTGTATCTACTAGGGAATTCTACAATGAGCAGTTCTTC.

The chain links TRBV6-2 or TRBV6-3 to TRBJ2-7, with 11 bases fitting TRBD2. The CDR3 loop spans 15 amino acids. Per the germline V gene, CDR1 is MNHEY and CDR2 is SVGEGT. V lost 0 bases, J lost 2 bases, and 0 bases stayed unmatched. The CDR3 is CASSYSTSGAYEQYF. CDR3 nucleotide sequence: TGTGCCAGCAGTTACTCGACTAGCGGGGCCTACGAGCAGTACTTC.

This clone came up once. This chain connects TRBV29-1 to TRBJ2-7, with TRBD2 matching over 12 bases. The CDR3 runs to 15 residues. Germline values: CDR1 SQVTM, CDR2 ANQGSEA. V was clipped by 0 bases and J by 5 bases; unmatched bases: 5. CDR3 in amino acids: CSVEDRLAGGNEQYF. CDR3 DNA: TGCAGCGTTGAAGATCGTCTAGCGGGGGGGAACGAGCAGTACTTC.

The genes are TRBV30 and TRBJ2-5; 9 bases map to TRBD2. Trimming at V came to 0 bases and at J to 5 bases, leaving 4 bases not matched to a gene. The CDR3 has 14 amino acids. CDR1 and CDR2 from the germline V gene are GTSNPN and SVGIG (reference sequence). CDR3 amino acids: CAWSVASGVETQYF. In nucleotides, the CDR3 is TGTGCCTGGAGTGTGGCTAGCGGGGTCGAGACCCAGTACTTC.

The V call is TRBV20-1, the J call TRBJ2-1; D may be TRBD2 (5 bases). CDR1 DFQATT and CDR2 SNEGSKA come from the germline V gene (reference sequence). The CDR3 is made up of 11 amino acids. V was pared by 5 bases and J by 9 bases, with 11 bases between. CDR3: CSAPGSSEQFF. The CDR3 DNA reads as TGCAGTGCTCCTGGGAGCAGTGAGCAGTTCTTC.

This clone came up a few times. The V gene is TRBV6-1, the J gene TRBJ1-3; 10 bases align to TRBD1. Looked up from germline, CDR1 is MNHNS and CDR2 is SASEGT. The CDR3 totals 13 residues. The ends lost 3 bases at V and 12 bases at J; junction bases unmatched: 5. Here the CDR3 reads CASSDRDRGHIYF. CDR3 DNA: TGTGCCAGCAGTGATCGGGACAGGGGCCACATATATTTT.

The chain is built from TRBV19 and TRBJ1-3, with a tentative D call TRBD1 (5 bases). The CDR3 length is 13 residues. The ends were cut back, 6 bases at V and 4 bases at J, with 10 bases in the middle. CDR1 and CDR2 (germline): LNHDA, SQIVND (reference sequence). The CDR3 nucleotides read TGTGCCAGTAGAGGGGTATCGGGAAACACCATATATTTT. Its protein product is CASRGVSGNTIYF.

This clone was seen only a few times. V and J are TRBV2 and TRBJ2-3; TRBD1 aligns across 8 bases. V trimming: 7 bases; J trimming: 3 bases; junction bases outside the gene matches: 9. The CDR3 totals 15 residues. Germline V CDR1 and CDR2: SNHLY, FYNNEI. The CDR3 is CASTGQGTTTDTQYF. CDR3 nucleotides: TGTGCCAGCACTGGACAGGGAACTACGACAGATACGCAGTATTTT.

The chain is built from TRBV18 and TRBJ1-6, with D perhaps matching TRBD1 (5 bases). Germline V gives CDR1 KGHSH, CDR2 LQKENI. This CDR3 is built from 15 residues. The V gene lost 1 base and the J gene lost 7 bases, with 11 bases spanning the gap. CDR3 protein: CASSPQRRENSPLHF. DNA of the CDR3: TGTGCCAGCTCACCACAGCGCAGGGAAAATTCACCCCTCCACTTT.

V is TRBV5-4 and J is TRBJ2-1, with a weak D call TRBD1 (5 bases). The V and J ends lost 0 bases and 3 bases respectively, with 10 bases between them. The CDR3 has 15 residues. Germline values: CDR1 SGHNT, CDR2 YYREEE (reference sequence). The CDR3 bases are TGTGCCAGCAGCTTGGGACAGAACCACTACAATGAGCAGTTCTTC. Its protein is CASSLGQNHYNEQFF.

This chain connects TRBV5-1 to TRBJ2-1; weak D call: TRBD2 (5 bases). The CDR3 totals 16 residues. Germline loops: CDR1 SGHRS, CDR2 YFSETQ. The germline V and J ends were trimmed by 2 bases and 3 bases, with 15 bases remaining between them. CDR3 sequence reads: CASSLRSGNFYNEQFF. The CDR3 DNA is TGCGCCAGCAGCTTACGTTCCGGGAATTTCTACAATGAGCAGTTCTTC.

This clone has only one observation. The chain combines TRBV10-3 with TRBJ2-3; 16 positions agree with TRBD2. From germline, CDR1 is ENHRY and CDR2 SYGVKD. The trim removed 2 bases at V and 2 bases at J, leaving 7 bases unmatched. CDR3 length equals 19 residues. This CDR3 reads CAISEPQGTSGGATDTQYF. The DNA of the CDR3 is TGTGCCATCAGTGAGCCCCAAGGGACTAGCGGGGGGGCCACAGATACGCAGTATTTT.

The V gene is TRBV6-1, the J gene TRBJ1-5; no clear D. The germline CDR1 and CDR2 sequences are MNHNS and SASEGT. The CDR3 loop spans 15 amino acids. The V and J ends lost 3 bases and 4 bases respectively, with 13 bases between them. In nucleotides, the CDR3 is TGTGCCAGCAGTGAGGGGAGACGGGAGAATCAGCCCCAGCATTTT. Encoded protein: CASSEGRRENQPQHF.

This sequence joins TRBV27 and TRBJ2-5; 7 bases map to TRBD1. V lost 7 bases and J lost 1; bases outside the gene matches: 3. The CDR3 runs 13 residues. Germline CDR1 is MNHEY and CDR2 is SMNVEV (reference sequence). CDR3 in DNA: TGTGCCAGCACCGACAGGGCCCAAGAGACCCAGTACTTC. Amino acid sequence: CASTDRAQETQYF.

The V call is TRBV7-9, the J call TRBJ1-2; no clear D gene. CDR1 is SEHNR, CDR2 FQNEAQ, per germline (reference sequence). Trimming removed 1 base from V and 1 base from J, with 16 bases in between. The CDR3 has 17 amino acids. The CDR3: CASSLVMAGRNNYGYTF. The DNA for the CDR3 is TGTGCCAGCAGCTTAGTAATGGCGGGCAGAAATAACTATGGCTACACCTTC.

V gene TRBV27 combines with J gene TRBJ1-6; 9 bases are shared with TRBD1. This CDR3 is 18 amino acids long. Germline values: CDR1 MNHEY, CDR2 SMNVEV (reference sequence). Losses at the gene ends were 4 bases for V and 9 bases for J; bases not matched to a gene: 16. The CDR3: CASSSIQGTGLGRSPLHF. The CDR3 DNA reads TGTGCCAGCAGTTCCATACAGGGGACAGGGCTCGGTCGTTCACCCCTCCACTTT.

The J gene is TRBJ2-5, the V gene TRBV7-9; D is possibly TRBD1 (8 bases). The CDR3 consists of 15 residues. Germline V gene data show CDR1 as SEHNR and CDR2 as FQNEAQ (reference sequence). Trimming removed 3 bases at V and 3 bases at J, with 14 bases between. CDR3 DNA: TGTGCCAGCAGCTTCTACAGGGGGGGAAAAGAGACCCAGTACTTC. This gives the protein CASSFYRGGKETQYF.

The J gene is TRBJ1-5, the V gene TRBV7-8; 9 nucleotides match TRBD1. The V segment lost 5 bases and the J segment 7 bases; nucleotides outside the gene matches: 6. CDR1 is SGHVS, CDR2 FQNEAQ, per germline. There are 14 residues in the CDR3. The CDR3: CASSEDRGHQPQHF. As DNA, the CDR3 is TGTGCCAGCAGCGAGGACAGGGGTCACCAGCCCCAGCATTTT.

The CDR3 nucleotides are TGTGCCTGGAGTGGAGGACAGAGGCGGAACTATGGCTACACCTTC. Amino acid sequence: CAWSGGQRRNYGYTF. This chain joins TRBV30 and TRBJ1-2, with D tentatively TRBD1 (6 bases). Trimming removed 1 base from V and 2 bases from J, with 14 bases in between. This CDR3 is built from 15 residues. The germline V gene has CDR1 GTSNPN and CDR2 SVGIG (reference sequence).

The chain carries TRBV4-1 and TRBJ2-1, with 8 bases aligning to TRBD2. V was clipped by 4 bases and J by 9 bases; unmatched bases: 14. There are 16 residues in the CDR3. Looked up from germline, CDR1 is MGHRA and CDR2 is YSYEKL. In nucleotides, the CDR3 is TGCGCCAGCAGCCGGCCGGCGGGGGGACGGGGTAGTGAGCAGTTCTTC. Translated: CASSRPAGGRGSEQFF.

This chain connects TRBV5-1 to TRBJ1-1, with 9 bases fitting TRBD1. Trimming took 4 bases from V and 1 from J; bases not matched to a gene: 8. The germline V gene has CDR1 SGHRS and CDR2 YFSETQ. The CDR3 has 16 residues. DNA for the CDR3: TGCGCCAGCAGCCCACAGGGGGCGATGGGGAACACTGAAGCTTTCTTT. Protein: CASSPQGAMGNTEAFF.

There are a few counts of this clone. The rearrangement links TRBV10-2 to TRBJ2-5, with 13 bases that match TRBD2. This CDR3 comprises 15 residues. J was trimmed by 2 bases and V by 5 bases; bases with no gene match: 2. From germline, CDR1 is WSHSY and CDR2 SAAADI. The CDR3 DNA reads TGCGCCAGCAGTCTGACTAGCGGGGGGCAAGAGACCCAGTACTTC. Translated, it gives CASSLTSGGQETQYF.